One and the same sample provided the 30 T cell receptor beta chains below, sequenced in a study of CD8+ T cells in alopecia areata. The sample's treatment: oral pan-JAK inhibitor, 5-10 mg twice daily. Once RNA had been extracted, it was reverse transcribed into cDNA to act as the sequencing template. Clones were sequenced by immunoSEQ multiplex PCR, and TCRdb holds only the in-frame ones, with some missing. The sample includes 95,000 to 100,000 clones, approximately 63% of them seen just once. Sequences were derived from CD8+ T cells sorted from blood, sampled at approximately week 61, from a patient treated with tofacitinib. Every receptor here comes from a human donor with alopecia areata.

V gene TRBV19 combines with J gene TRBJ2-1, with TRBD1 matching 12 bases. CDR1 is LNHDA, CDR2 SQIVND, per germline (reference sequence). The CDR3 consists of 16 residues. Germline trimming cut 3 bases from V and 9 bases from J; bases unmatched to any gene: 9. CDR3 DNA sequence: TGTGCCAGTAGTATTGGGGCCAGGGACAGGGGGCGTGAGCAGTTCTTC. Translated, it gives CASSIGARDRGREQFF.

The J gene is TRBJ2-1, the V gene TRBV6-6; D is unclear. The ends were cut back, 6 bases at V and 15 bases at J, with 9 bases in the middle. The CDR3 is made up of 9 amino acids. Germline lookup yields CDR1 MNHNY and CDR2 SVGAGI (reference sequence). CDR3 protein: CASSSPWFF. DNA for the CDR3: TGTGCCAGCAGCTCTCCCTGGTTCTTC.

A remark on this clone: In the same sample, other DNA sequences code for this CDR3. V and J are TRBV2 and TRBJ1-1; no clear D gene. Germline loops: CDR1 SNHLY, CDR2 FYNNEI. Trimming stripped 6 bases from V and 5 bases from J, with 4 bases between. This CDR3 comprises 10 residues. The chain's CDR3 is CASSGTEAFF. The CDR3 nucleotides read TGTGCCAGCAGCGGGACTGAAGCTTTCTTT.

The CDR3 DNA follows: TGTGCCAGCACCCTTGGATACGGGGCCAACGTCCTGACTTTC. As protein: CASTLGYGANVLTF. The genes are TRBV13 and TRBJ2-6; D remains ambiguous. CDR1 and CDR2 from the germline V gene are PRHDT and FYEKMQ (reference sequence). Trimming took off 7 bases at V and 4 bases at J, with 11 bases between the two ends. This CDR3 spans 14 amino acids.

Only one count was recorded for this clone. The chain carries TRBV7-3 and TRBJ2-1, with 7 positions matching TRBD1. The CDR3 totals 15 residues. Trimming at V came to 2 bases and at J to 0 bases, leaving 1 base not matched to a gene. Germline V CDR1 and CDR2: SGHTA, FQGTGA. CDR3 sequence reads: CASSLWDSSYNEQFF. CDR3 in DNA: TGTGCCAGCAGCTTATGGGACAGCTCCTACAATGAGCAGTTCTTC.

This chain connects TRBV27 to TRBJ1-5; D is undetermined. V shed 4 bases and J shed 2 bases, with 12 bases lying between them. This CDR3 is built from 15 residues. Germline V lookup: CDR1 MNHEY, CDR2 SMNVEV (reference sequence). The CDR3 region is CASSSGAWGNQPQHF. CDR3 bases: TGTGCCAGCAGTTCAGGAGCTTGGGGCAATCAGCCCCAGCATTTT.

The chain combines TRBV9 with TRBJ1-4, with 7 bases lining up with TRBD1. CDR1 SGDLS and CDR2 YYNGEE come from the germline V gene. The CDR3 is 14 amino acids. The J segment lost 3 bases and the V segment lost 3 bases, leaving 2 bases of the junction unmatched. This CDR3 is CASSGQGSNEKLFF. CDR3 DNA: TGTGCCAGCAGCGGACAGGGTTCTAATGAAAAACTGTTTTTT.

The chain has TRBV7-2 and TRBJ2-2; D is perhaps TRBD2 (5 bases). V was cut by 6 bases and J by 1 base, with 12 bases left in between. The CDR3 is made up of 15 amino acids. Germline lookup yields CDR1 SGHTA and CDR2 FQGNSA. CDR3: CASRPGLGNTGELFF. The CDR3 nucleotides read TGTGCCAGCAGACCAGGACTGGGGAACACCGGGGAGCTGTTTTTT.

The chain carries TRBV18 and TRBJ2-1; 7 bases fit TRBD1. Looked up from germline, CDR1 is KGHSH and CDR2 is LQKENI. Trimming removed 1 base from V and 2 bases from J; junction bases left unmatched: 8. CDR3 size: 17 residues. For the CDR3, the DNA is TGTGCCAGCTCACCACTGATCCCGGGACAGCCCTACAATGAGCAGTTCTTC. Protein product: CASSPLIPGQPYNEQFF.

This chain joins TRBV2 and TRBJ1-1; D call uncertain. This CDR3 has 13 residues. CDR1 is SNHLY and CDR2 is FYNNEI in the germline V gene. V lost 4 bases and J 2 bases, leaving 8 bases between the germline ends. DNA for the CDR3: TGTGCCAGCAGTGGCAGGCCTAACACTGAAGCTTTCTTT. This translates into CASSGRPNTEAFF.

The gene calls are TRBV27 and TRBJ1-1, with D hard to call. Germline V CDR1 and CDR2: MNHEY, SMNVEV (reference sequence). The CDR3 covers 13 residues. V was cut by 2 bases and J by 7 bases, with 11 bases left in between. Here the CDR3 DNA reads TGTGCCAGCAGTTTAGTACAGAATCGTGAAGCTTTCTTT. It codes for CASSLVQNREAFF.

The chain links TRBV6-5 to TRBJ2-3; possibly TRBD1 or TRBD2 for D (5 bases each). V was shortened by 8 bases and J by 7 bases, with 10 bases between the two germline ends. The germline V gene has CDR1 MNHEY and CDR2 SVGAGI. This CDR3 has 11 residues. CDR3 in amino acids: CASCEGHTQYF. The CDR3 coding sequence is TGTGCCAGCTGCGAGGGGCATACGCAGTATTTT.

This chain joins TRBV9 and TRBJ2-1; 7 nucleotides agree with TRBD2. Trimming at V came to 9 bases and at J to 8 bases, leaving 2 bases not matched to a gene. The CDR3 extends over 10 amino acids. The germline V gene encodes CDR1 SGDLS and CDR2 YYNGEE. As DNA, the CDR3 is TGTGCCACCGCGGGGGATGAGCAGTTCTTC. Translated, it gives CATAGDEQFF. The full variable domain, completed using reference TRBV9 and TRBJ2-1, is DSGVTQTPKHLITATGQRVTLRCSPRSGDLSVYWYQQSLDQGLQFLIQYYNGEERAKGNILERFSAQQFPDLHSELNLSSLELGDSALYFCATAGDEQFFGPGTRLTVL.

Worth noting for this clone: Relative to the germline gene, one junction end is altered; a read error may explain this. In nucleotides, the CDR3 is TGTGCCAGCAGCCCAGGCGTCGGGAACGCTGAAGCTTTCTTT. Translating gives CASSPGVGNAEAFF. The chain is built from TRBV7-6 and TRBJ1-1, with D unresolved. Germline loops: CDR1 SGHVS, CDR2 FNYEAQ. This CDR3 has 14 amino acids.

This clone was seen once. The chain recombines TRBV19 with TRBJ2-7, with 11 nucleotides matching TRBD2. This CDR3 has 15 amino acids. The V and J ends lost 5 bases and 2 bases, in that order; junction bases with no gene match: 5. The germline gives CDR1 LNHDA, CDR2 SQIVND (reference sequence). The CDR3 sequence: CASSQTSGGTYEQYF. CDR3 DNA: TGTGCCAGTAGTCAAACTAGCGGGGGAACCTACGAGCAGTACTTC. The variable domain in full, with the rest retrieved from reference TRBV19 and TRBJ2-7, is DGGITQSPKYLFRKEGQNVTLSCEQNLNHDAMYWYRQDPGQGLRLIYYSQIVNDFQKGDIAEGYSVSREKKESFPLTVTSAQKNPTAFYLCASSQTSGGTYEQYFGPGTRLTVT.

Only one count was recorded for this clone. This chain uses TRBV5-1 with TRBJ2-1; D might be TRBD2 (5 bases). This CDR3 is built from 15 residues. The ends were cut back, 3 bases at V and 3 bases at J, with 13 bases in the middle. Germline V gives CDR1 SGHRS, CDR2 YFSETQ. Here the CDR3 reads CASSSGSRDYNEQFF. The CDR3, as DNA: TGCGCCAGCAGCTCCGGCTCCCGGGACTACAATGAGCAGTTCTTC. The variable domain in full, completed from reference TRBV5-1 and TRBJ2-1, reads KAGVTQTPRYLIKTRGQQVTLSCSPISGHRSVSWYQQTPGQGLQFLFEYFSETQRNKGNFPGRFSGRQFSNSRSEMNVSTLELGDSALYLCASSSGSRDYNEQFFGPGTRLTVL.

This rearrangement joins TRBV2 to TRBJ2-1; D is perhaps TRBD1 (5 bases). Trimming removed 3 bases at V and 7 bases at J, with 7 bases between. The germline gives CDR1 SNHLY, CDR2 FYNNEI. The CDR3 spans 12 residues. The CDR3 protein is CASSDQGNEQFF. The CDR3 region has the DNA TGTGCCAGCAGTGATCAGGGAAATGAGCAGTTCTTC.

This clone has only a few counts. The V gene is TRBV14, the J gene TRBJ2-2, with D possibly matching TRBD2 (6 bases). The germline V and J ends were trimmed by 5 bases and 6 bases, with 10 bases remaining between them. The CDR3 runs to 13 residues. The V gene's germline CDR1 is SGHDN and CDR2 FVKESK. CDR3 nucleotides: TGTGCCAGCAGCAGGGACTTATCCGGGGAGCTGTTTTTT. Protein: CASSRDLSGELFF. Full variable domain (rest looked up from reference TRBV14 and TRBJ2-2): EAGVTQFPSHSVIEKGQTVTLRCDPISGHDNLYWYRRVMGKEIKFLLHFVKESKQDESGMPNNRFLAERTGGTYSTLKVQPAELEDSGVYFCASSRDLSGELFFGEGSRLTVL.

This clone was picked up a small number of times. V is TRBV5-1 and J is TRBJ2-5, with D maybe TRBD1 (6 bases). Germline V gene lookup returns CDR1 SGHRS and CDR2 YFSETQ. The CDR3 has 12 residues. Between the trimmed V and J ends, which lost 4 bases and 5 bases, there was a span of 9 bases. The CDR3 here is CASSETGETQYF. The DNA for the CDR3 is TGCGCCAGCAGCGAAACAGGGGAGACCCAGTACTTC.

The chain employs TRBV2 and TRBJ2-7; D is unresolved. Germline CDR1 is SNHLY and CDR2 is FYNNEI. The CDR3 loop spans 12 amino acids. V shed 4 bases and J shed 1 base, with 5 bases lying between them. The CDR3 here is CASSGYSYEQYF. The CDR3 DNA follows: TGTGCCAGCAGTGGGTATTCCTACGAGCAGTACTTC.

The chain joins TRBV29-1 to TRBJ2-7; unclear D gene. The CDR3 runs 13 residues. Germline V gives CDR1 SQVTM, CDR2 ANQGSEA. Trimming left V 1 base short and J 0 bases short, with 7 bases between. CDR3 sequence reads: CSVEAGGSYEQYF. As DNA, the CDR3 is TGCAGCGTTGAAGCAGGCGGCTCCTACGAGCAGTACTTC.

The genes are TRBV6-6 and TRBJ2-2; maybe TRBD1 (6 bases). CDR3 length: 14 amino acids. The V and J ends lost 4 bases and 10 bases respectively, with 16 bases between them. The germline gives CDR1 MNHNY, CDR2 SVGAGI (reference sequence). CDR3 protein: CASSFRDTLAELFF. As DNA, the CDR3 is TGTGCCAGCAGTTTCCGGGACACTCTCGCGGAGCTGTTTTTT.

The table lists this clone with a few counts. V and J are TRBV6-5 and TRBJ2-1; D remains ambiguous. The V end was cut by 4 bases, the J end by 6 bases, with 7 bases between. The CDR3 runs 12 residues. Germline CDR1 and CDR2: MNHEY and SVGAGI. DNA for the CDR3: TGTGCCAGCAGTTCCCCTAGCAATGAGCAGTTCTTC. It is translated as CASSSPSNEQFF.

This rearrangement joins TRBV6-1 to TRBJ2-5; D is perhaps TRBD2 (5 bases). CDR3 length: 8 residues. V was cut by 11 bases and J by 9 bases, with 7 bases left in between. CDR1 and CDR2 (germline): MNHNS, SASEGT. This CDR3 reads CACGPQYF. CDR3 nucleotides: TGTGCCTGCGGGCCCCAGTACTTC.

This clone occurred once. Other DNA sequences in this sample translate to the same CDR3. This sequence joins TRBV4-2 and TRBJ1-4, with 8 bases matching TRBD1. With 4 bases clipped from V and 7 bases from J, the junction kept 5 bases outside the gene matches. The germline V gene encodes CDR1 LGHNA and CDR2 YNFKEQ. The CDR3 totals 14 residues. CDR3 nucleotides: TGTGCCAGCAGCCCCGGGACAGGAGGTGAAAAACTGTTTTTT. Amino acids: CASSPGTGGEKLFF.

The J gene is TRBJ1-1, the V gene TRBV13; D perhaps matches TRBD1 (6 bases). Germline V gene data show CDR1 as PRHDT and CDR2 as FYEKMQ (reference sequence). The CDR3 contains 15 residues. Trimming took off 1 base at V and 10 bases at J, with 19 bases between the two ends. This CDR3 is CASSLVGTPQQLAFF. CDR3 sequence (DNA): TGTGCCAGCAGCTTAGTAGGGACACCTCAACAGCTAGCTTTCTTT.

The chain couples TRBV29-1 to TRBJ1-2; weak D call: TRBD1 (6 bases). Per germline, CDR1 SQVTM and CDR2 ANQGSEA. This CDR3 has 13 residues. V lost 3 bases and J lost 8, with 16 bases in between. The CDR3 loop is CSVDPPTGGGYTF. CDR3 DNA: TGCAGCGTTGATCCCCCCACCGGGGGCGGCTACACCTTC.

This chain connects TRBV29-1 to TRBJ2-7; D is ambiguous. V dropped 4 bases and J dropped 2 bases, with 12 bases sitting between them. This CDR3 is 13 amino acids long. CDR1 and CDR2 (germline): SQVTM, ANQGSEA. Here the CDR3 DNA reads TGCAGCGTTGTAAAGGAGTCAACCTACGAGCAGTACTTC. Translation: CSVVKESTYEQYF.

The chain combines TRBV7-8 with TRBJ1-5, with D uncertain. CDR3 length equals 17 residues. Germline-derived CDR1 and CDR2 are SGHVS and FQNEAQ. The V end was cut by 0 bases, the J end by 2 bases, with 14 bases between. CDR3 nucleotides: TGTGCCAGCAGCTTAGCCTTTGGGTTATGGGGCAATCAGCCCCAGCATTTT. This encodes CASSLAFGLWGNQPQHF.

This clone has more than one count but fewer than ten. The rearrangement uses TRBV4-2 and TRBJ2-3; TRBD2 matches 9 bases. Unmatched junction bases numbered 9, after V lost 5 bases and J lost 6 bases. CDR1 is LGHNA and CDR2 is YNFKEQ in the germline V gene. This CDR3 is built from 15 residues. The CDR3, as DNA: TGTGCCAGCAGCAGGACTAGCGACGGCCTTGATACGCAGTATTTT. The encoded protein is CASSRTSDGLDTQYF.